The 15 T cell receptor beta chains reported below all come from one sample, sequenced in a study of blood T cell repertoires in COVID-19. The method was immunoSEQ multiplex PCR; TCRdb's version includes in-frame clones alone and lacks a portion of them. The data show some 290,000 clones, 85% to 95% seen once. The sample taken for sequencing was PBMCs or T cells enriched from blood (not recorded which). Receptor source: a woman aged 25 to 39 who had been exposed to COVID-19.

The rearrangement links TRBV9 to TRBJ2-2; 9 bases map to TRBD1. The CDR3 covers 16 residues. V lost 1 base, J lost 6 bases, and 7 bases stayed unmatched. Per germline, CDR1 SGDLS and CDR2 YYNGEE. CDR3 in DNA: TGTGCCAGCAGCGTATCGGGACAGGGTGTCGCCGGGGAGCTGTTTTTT. Its translation: CASSVSGQGVAGELFF.

The chain employs TRBV5-1 and TRBJ1-1; perhaps TRBD1 as D (6 bases). This CDR3 has 13 residues. Between the trimmed V and J ends, which lost 0 bases and 11 bases, there was a span of 14 bases. CDR1 and CDR2 from the germline V gene are SGHRS and YFSETQ. The CDR3 DNA sequence: TGCGCCAGCAGCTTGGCCTCTGGGGGCCAGGCTTTCTTT. Translation gives CASSLASGGQAFF.

This sequence joins TRBV30 and TRBJ1-2, with a possible D match to TRBD1 (6 bases). Per the germline V gene, CDR1 is GTSNPN and CDR2 is SVGIG (reference sequence). There are 12 residues in the CDR3. V was trimmed by 6 bases and J by 1 base, leaving 9 bases between them. CDR3 loop: CACKGDNYGYTF. DNA of the CDR3: TGTGCCTGTAAGGGGGATAACTATGGCTACACCTTC.

The chain employs TRBV7-2 and TRBJ2-1, with 7 bases fitting TRBD2. V trimming: 5 bases; J trimming: 4 bases; junction bases outside the gene matches: 8. In germline, CDR1 is SGHTA, CDR2 FQGNSA. This CDR3 region has 15 residues. CDR3: CASSKGRGDYNEQFF. CDR3 coding DNA: TGTGCCAGCAGCAAAGGCCGGGGGGATTACAATGAGCAGTTCTTC.

The genes are TRBV9 and TRBJ1-3; 7 nucleotides match TRBD1. Per the germline V gene, CDR1 is SGDLS and CDR2 is YYNGEE. CDR3 size: 13 residues. V lost 1 base to trimming and J lost 7 bases; unmatched junction nucleotides: 2. DNA of the CDR3: TGTGCCAGCAGCGTACCAGGGGGGAACACCATATATTTT. Its protein product is CASSVPGGNTIYF.

The chain has TRBV6-5 and TRBJ1-3; possible D gene TRBD1, 6 bases. The V end lost 6 bases, the J end lost 0 bases, and 9 bases lay between the germline ends. Germline V gene sequence: CDR1 MNHEY, CDR2 SVGAGI. The CDR3 runs 14 residues. In nucleotides, the CDR3 is TGTGCCAGCAGGGGACACCTCTCTGGAAACACCATATATTTT. This codes for CASRGHLSGNTIYF.

This rearrangement joins TRBV5-1 to TRBJ1-4; 8 bases align to TRBD1. This CDR3 spans 15 amino acids. Germline lookup yields CDR1 SGHRS and CDR2 YFSETQ. After removal of 4 bases from V and 4 bases from J, the junction contained 6 bases not matched to a gene. CDR3 loop: CASSPDRAGNEKLFF. CDR3 in DNA: TGCGCCAGCAGCCCGGACAGGGCAGGTAATGAAAAACTGTTTTTT.

The rearrangement uses TRBV5-5 and TRBJ2-5; tentative D call: TRBD2 (5 bases). CDR3 size: 13 residues. Trimming removed 1 base at V and 3 bases at J, with 7 bases between. Per the germline V gene, CDR1 is SGHKS and CDR2 is YYEKEE (reference sequence). The CDR3 sequence: CASSLPGEETQYF. CDR3 nucleotides: TGTGCCAGCAGCTTGCCCGGGGAAGAGACCCAGTACTTC.

The V and J genes are TRBV27 and TRBJ1-6; D is unclear. With 3 bases removed from V and 8 bases from J, the gap between germline ends came to 5 bases. Germline V gives CDR1 MNHEY, CDR2 SMNVEV (reference sequence). This CDR3 spans 12 amino acids. The CDR3: CASSFVDSPLHF. The CDR3 DNA reads TGTGCCAGCAGTTTTGTAGATTCACCCCTCCACTTT.

The CDR3 loop reads CASSQRTTVGLDSPLHF. In DNA form, the CDR3 reads TGTGCCAGCAGTCAACGGACAACTGTGGGGTTGGATTCACCCCTCCACTTT. The rearrangement links TRBV6-2 or TRBV6-3 to TRBJ1-6, with D perhaps matching TRBD1 (5 bases). CDR1 is MNHEY, CDR2 SVGEGT, per germline. V lost 5 bases, J lost 8 bases, and 22 bases lay in between. CDR3 length: 17 amino acids.

The V call is TRBV11-2, the J call TRBJ2-1; TRBD2 is a possible D gene (6 bases). Trimming shortened V by 5 bases and J by 5 bases, and 10 bases separated the two germline ends. CDR3 length: 13 amino acids. From germline, CDR1 is SGHAT and CDR2 FQNNGV. The CDR3 is CASSHGGHNEQFF. The CDR3 DNA is TGTGCCAGCAGCCACGGAGGGCACAATGAGCAGTTCTTC. Together with reference TRBV11-2 and TRBJ2-1, the CDR3 gives the full variable domain: EAGVAQSPRYKIIEKRQSVAFWCNPISGHATLYWYQQILGQGPKLLIQFQNNGVVDDSQLPKDRFSAERLKGVDSTLKIQPAKLEDSAVYLCASSHGGHNEQFFGPGTRLTVL.

CDR3 sequence reads: CASSLGPPLAGAFF. The CDR3 nucleotides are TGTGCCAGCAGCTTAGGACCCCCACTTGCGGGAGCTTTCTTT. This chain uses TRBV7-9 with TRBJ1-1; D gene uncertain. Germline lookup yields CDR1 SEHNR and CDR2 FQNEAQ (reference sequence). This CDR3 has 14 amino acids. V gave up 1 base and J gave up 10 bases, with 16 bases separating them.

This chain connects TRBV20-1 to TRBJ2-3, with D unresolved. The CDR3 runs to 12 residues. V was cut by 5 bases and J by 0 bases, with 6 bases left in between. CDR1 is DFQATT and CDR2 is SNEGSKA in the germline V gene (reference sequence). CDR3 sequence reads: CSAGASTDTQYF. DNA of the CDR3: TGCAGTGCTGGTGCTAGCACAGATACGCAGTATTTT.

J is TRBJ2-3 and V is TRBV19; 9 bases line up with TRBD2. The V gene end was trimmed by 5 bases and the J gene end by 8 bases; junction bases not matched to a gene: 14. The CDR3 is 16 residues long. Per germline, CDR1 LNHDA and CDR2 SQIVND (reference sequence). The DNA of the CDR3 is TGTGCCAGTAGTCCCCTATGGGCGGGGGGGCTTGGTACGCAGTATTTT. Translation gives CASSPLWAGGLGTQYF.

The chain is built from TRBV7-2 and TRBJ1-2, with 8 nucleotides matching TRBD1. The CDR3 length is 14 residues. The germline gives CDR1 SGHTA, CDR2 FQGNSA. Unmatched junction bases numbered 2, after V lost 3 bases and J lost 2 bases. The CDR3 sequence: CASSFGQGNYGYTF. The CDR3 coding sequence is TGTGCCAGCAGCTTTGGACAGGGAAACTATGGCTACACCTTC.